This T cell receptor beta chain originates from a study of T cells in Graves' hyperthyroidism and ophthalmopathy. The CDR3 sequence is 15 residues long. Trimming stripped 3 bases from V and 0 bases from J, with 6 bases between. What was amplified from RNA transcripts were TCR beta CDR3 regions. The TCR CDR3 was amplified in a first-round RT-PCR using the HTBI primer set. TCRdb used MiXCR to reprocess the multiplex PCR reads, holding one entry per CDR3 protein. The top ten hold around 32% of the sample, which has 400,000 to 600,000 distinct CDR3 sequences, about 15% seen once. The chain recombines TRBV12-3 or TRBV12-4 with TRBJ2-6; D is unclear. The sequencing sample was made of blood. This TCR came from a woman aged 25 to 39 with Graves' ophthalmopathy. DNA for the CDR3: TGTGCCAGCAGTTTGTACGGCTCTGGGGCCAACGTCCTGACTTTC. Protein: CASSLYGSGANVLTF.